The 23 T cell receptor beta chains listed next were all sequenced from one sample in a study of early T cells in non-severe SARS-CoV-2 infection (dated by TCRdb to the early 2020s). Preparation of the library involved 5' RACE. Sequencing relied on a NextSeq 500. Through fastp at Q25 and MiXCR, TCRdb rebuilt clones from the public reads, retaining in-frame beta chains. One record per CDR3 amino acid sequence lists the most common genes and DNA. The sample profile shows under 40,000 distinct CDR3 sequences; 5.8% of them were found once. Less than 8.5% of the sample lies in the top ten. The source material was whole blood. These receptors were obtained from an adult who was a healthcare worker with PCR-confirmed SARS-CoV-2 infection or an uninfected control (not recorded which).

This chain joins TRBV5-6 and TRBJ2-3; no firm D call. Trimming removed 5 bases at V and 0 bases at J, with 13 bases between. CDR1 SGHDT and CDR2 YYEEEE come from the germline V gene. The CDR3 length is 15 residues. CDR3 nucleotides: TGTGCCAGCAGTCGGAAGCCCACTAGCACAGATACGCAGTATTTT. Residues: CASSRKPTSTDTQYF.

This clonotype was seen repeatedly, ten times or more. As DNA, the CDR3 is TGTGCCAGCATTTTCGGGTCTACCAACTCTGGGGCCAACGTCCTGACTTTC. It encodes CASIFGSTNSGANVLTF. V usage is TRBV5-6 and J usage is TRBJ2-6; D is unclear. CDR3 length: 17 amino acids. Germline V lookup: CDR1 SGHDT, CDR2 YYEEEE. Trimming left V 6 bases short and J 0 bases short, with 16 bases between.

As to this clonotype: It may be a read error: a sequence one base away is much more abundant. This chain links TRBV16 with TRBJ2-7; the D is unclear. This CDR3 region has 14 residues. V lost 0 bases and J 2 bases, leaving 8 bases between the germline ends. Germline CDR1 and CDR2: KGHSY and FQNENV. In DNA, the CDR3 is TGTGCCAGCAGCCAATCTAGTCAGACCTACGAGCAGTACTTC. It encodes CASSQSSQTYEQYF.

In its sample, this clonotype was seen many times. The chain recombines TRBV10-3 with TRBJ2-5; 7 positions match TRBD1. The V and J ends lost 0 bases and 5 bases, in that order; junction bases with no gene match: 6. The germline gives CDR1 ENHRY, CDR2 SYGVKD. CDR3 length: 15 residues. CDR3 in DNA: TGTGCCATCAGTGAGTCGACCCGAGGGGGCGAGACCCAGTACTTC. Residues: CAISESTRGGETQYF.

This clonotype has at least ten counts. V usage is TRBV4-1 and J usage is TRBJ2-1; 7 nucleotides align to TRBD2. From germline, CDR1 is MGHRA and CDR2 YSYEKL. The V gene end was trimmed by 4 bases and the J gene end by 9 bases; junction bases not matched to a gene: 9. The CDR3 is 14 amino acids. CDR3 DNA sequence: TGCGCCAGCAGCCCCGGACTAGGGTCGGGTGAGCAGTTCTTC. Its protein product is CASSPGLGSGEQFF.

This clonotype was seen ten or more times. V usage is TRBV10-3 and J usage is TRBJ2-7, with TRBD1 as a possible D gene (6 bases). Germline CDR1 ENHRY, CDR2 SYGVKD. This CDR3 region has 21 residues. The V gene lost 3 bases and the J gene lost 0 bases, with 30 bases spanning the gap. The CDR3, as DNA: TGTGCCATCAGTGAAATCGGTGGCTGGAAGGGGGACCATAGCGACTCCTACGAGCAGTACTTC. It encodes CAISEIGGWKGDHSDSYEQYF.

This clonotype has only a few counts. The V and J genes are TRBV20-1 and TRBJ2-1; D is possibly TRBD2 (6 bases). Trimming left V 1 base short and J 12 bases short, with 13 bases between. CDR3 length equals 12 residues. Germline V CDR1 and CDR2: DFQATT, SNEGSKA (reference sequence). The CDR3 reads CSARGGDLRQFF. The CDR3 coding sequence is TGCAGTGCTAGAGGCGGGGATTTAAGGCAGTTCTTC.

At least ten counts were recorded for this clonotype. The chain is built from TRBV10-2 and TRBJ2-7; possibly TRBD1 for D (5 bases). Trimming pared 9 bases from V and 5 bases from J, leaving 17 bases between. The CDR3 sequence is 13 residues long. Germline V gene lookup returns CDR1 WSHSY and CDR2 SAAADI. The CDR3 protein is CASGPGRGDEQYF. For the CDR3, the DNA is TGCGCCAGTGGGCCGGGTAGGGGTGACGAGCAGTACTTC.

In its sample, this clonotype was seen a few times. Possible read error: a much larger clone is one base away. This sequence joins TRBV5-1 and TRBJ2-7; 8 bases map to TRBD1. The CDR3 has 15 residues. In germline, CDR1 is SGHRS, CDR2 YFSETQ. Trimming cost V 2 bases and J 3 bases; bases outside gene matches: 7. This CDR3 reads CASSLGQGLFYEQYF. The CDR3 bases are TGCGCCAGCAGCTTAGGACAGGGTCTTTTCTACGAGCAGTACTTC.

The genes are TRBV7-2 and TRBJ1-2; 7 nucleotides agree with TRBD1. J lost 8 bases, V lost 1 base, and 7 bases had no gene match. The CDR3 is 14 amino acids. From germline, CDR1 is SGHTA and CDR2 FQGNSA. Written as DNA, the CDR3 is TGTGCCAGCAGCTTAGTCGGCAGGGGGAGAGGCTACACCTTC. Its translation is CASSLVGRGRGYTF. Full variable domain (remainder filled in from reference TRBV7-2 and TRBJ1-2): GAGVSQSPSNKVTEKGKDVELRCDPISGHTALYWYRQSLGQGLEFLIYFQGNSAPDKSGLPSDRFSAERTGGSVSTLTIQRTQQEDSAVYLCASSLVGRGRGYTFGSGTRLTVV.

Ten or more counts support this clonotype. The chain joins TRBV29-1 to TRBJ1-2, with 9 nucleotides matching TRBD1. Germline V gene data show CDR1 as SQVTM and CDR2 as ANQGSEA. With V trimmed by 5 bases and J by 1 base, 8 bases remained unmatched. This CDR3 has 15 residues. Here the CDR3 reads CSVPLQGAYNYGYTF. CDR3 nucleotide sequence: TGCAGCGTTCCCCTACAGGGGGCCTATAACTATGGCTACACCTTC.

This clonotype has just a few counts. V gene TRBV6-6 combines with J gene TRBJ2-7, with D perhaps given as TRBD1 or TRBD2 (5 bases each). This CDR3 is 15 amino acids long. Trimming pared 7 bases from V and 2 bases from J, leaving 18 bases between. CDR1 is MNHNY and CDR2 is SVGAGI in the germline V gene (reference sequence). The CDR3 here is CASTPGQGFTYEQYF. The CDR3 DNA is TGTGCCAGCACCCCGGGGCAGGGCTTTACCTACGAGCAGTACTTC.

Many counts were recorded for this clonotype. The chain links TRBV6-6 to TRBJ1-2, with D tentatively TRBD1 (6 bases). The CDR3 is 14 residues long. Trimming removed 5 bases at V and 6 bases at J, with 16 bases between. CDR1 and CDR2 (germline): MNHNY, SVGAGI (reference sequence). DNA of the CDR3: TGTGCCAGCAGTAAACGACAGGAGAGACATGGCTACACCTTC. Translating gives CASSKRQERHGYTF.

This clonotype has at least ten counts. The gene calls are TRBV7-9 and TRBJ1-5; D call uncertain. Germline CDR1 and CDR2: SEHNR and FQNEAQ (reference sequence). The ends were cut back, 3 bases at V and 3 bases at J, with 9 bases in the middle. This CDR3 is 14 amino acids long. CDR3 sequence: CASSFSRNNQPQHF. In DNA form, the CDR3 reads TGTGCCAGCAGCTTCAGTAGGAACAATCAGCCCCAGCATTTT. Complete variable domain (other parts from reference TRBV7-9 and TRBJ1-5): DTGVSQNPRHKITKRGQNVTFRCDPISEHNRLYWYRQTLGQGPEFLTYFQNEAQLEKSRLLSDRFSAERPKGSFSTLEIQRTEQGDSAMYLCASSFSRNNQPQHFGDGTRLSIL.

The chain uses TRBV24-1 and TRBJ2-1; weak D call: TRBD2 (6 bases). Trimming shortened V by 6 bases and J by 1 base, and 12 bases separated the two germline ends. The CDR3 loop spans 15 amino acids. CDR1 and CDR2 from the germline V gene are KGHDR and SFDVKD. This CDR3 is CATSSTAGSYNEQFF. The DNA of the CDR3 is TGTGCCACCAGTTCTACGGCGGGGTCCTACAATGAGCAGTTCTTC.

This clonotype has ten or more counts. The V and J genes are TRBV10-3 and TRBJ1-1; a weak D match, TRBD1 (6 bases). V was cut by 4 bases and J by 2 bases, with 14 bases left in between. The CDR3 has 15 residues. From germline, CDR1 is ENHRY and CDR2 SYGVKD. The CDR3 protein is CAISVAGVANTEAFF. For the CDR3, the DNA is TGTGCCATCAGTGTTGCAGGGGTCGCCAACACTGAAGCTTTCTTT.

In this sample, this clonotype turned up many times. CDR3: CASSLRKAVQETQYF. The CDR3 nucleotides read TGTGCCAGCAGCTTAAGGAAAGCCGTCCAAGAGACCCAGTACTTC. The chain carries TRBV7-2 and TRBJ2-5; D uncertain. CDR1 is SGHTA and CDR2 is FQGNSA in the germline V gene. The CDR3 spans 15 residues. The V end lost 2 bases, the J end lost 1 base, and 11 bases lay between the germline ends.

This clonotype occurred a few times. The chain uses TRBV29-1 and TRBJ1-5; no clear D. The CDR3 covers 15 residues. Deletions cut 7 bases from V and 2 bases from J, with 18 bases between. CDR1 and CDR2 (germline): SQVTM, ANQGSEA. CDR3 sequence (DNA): TGCAGCGCCACCCTTTCGGCGAATGGCAATCAGCCCCAGCATTTT. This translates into CSATLSANGNQPQHF. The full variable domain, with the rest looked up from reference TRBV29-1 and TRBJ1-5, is SAVISQKPSRDICQRGTSLTIQCQVDSQVTMMFWYRQQPGQSLTLIATANQGSEATYESGFVIDKFPISRPNLTFSTLTVSNMSPEDSSIYLCSATLSANGNQPQHFGDGTRLSIL.

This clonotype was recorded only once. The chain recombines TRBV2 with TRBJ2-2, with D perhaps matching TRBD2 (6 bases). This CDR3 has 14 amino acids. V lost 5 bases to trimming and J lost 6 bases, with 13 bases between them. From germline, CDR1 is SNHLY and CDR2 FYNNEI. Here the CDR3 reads CASSQWRDAGELFF. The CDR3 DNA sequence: TGTGCCAGCAGTCAGTGGCGGGATGCCGGGGAGCTGTTTTTT.

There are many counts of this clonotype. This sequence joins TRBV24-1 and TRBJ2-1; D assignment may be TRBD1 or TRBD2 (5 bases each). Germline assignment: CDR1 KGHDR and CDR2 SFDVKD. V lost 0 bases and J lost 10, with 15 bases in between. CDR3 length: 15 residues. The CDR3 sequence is CATSDLQDTPGEQFF. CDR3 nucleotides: TGTGCCACCAGTGATTTGCAGGACACCCCGGGGGAGCAGTTCTTC.

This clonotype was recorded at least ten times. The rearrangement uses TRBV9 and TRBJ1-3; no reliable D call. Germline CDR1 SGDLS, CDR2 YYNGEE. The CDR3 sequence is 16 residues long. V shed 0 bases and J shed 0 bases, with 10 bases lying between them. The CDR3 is CASSVEGSLSGNTIYF. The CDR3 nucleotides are TGTGCCAGCAGCGTAGAGGGCAGCCTCTCTGGAAACACCATATATTTT.

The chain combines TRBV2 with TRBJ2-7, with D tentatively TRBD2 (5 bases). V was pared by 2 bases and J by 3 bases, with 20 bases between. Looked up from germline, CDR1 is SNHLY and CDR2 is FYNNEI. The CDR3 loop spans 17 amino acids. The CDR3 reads CASSEWRMGDEGYEQYF. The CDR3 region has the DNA TGTGCCAGCAGTGAATGGAGGATGGGCGACGAGGGCTACGAGCAGTACTTC.

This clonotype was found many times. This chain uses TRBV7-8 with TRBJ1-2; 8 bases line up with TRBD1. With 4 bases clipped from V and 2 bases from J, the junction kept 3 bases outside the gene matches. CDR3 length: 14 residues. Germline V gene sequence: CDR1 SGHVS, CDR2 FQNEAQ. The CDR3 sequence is CASSWTGRNYGYTF. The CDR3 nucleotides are TGTGCCAGCAGCTGGACAGGGCGAAACTATGGCTACACCTTC.